One sample yielded the 7 T cell receptor beta chains listed below, sequenced in a study of blood T cell repertoires in COVID-19. Repertoires were generated with immunoSEQ multiplex PCR, while TCRdb's copy carries only in-frame clones and drops some. The sample has over 85,000 clones, almost 85% seen once. Material for sequencing was peripheral blood. These receptors were taken from a man aged 40-49 years with active or convalescent COVID-19.

The V gene is TRBV11-1, the J gene TRBJ1-2, with 9 bases matching TRBD1. V lost 5 bases and J lost 8; bases outside the gene matches: 6. The CDR3 runs to 13 residues. Germline V gene data show CDR1 as SGHAT and CDR2 as FQDESV (reference sequence). Here the CDR3 DNA reads TGTGCCAGCAGCAGTACAGGGGGCGGAGGCTACACCTTC. Protein product: CASSSTGGGGYTF.

The chain carries TRBV19 and TRBJ2-3; D might be TRBD2 (7 bases). V was trimmed by 1 base and J by 0 bases, leaving 20 bases between them. The CDR3 has 19 residues. Per germline, CDR1 LNHDA and CDR2 SQIVND (reference sequence). The CDR3, as DNA: TGTGCCAGTAGTATAGCTTCGGGGGGACACTCAGTTAGCACAGATACGCAGTATTTT. This translates into CASSIASGGHSVSTDTQYF.

The chain has TRBV7-2 and TRBJ2-7; 9 nucleotides line up with TRBD1. Germline V lookup: CDR1 SGHTA, CDR2 FQGNSA. V shed 5 bases and J 3 bases; nucleotides not matched to a gene: 8. The CDR3 length is 15 residues. The CDR3 coding sequence is TGTGCCAGCAGCCGGTACGGACAGGGGAGCTACGAGCAGTACTTC. Residues: CASSRYGQGSYEQYF.

The rearrangement uses TRBV21-1 and TRBJ2-3; TRBD1 was called by the table and not checked on the DNA. TRBV21-1 is a pseudogene locus. This CDR3 comprises 14 residues. The CDR3 reads CARESRIRPDTQYF. DNA for the CDR3: TGTGCCAGGGAAAGCAGGATTCGTCCAGATACGCAGTATTTT.

This clone was seen just once. This chain links TRBV14 with TRBJ2-7; weak D call: TRBD1 (5 bases). Trimming took off 1 base at V and 3 bases at J, with 19 bases between the two ends. The CDR3 totals 17 residues. CDR1 is SGHDN, CDR2 FVKESK, per germline. CDR3 amino acids: CASSQGGRMTVGYEQYF. CDR3 DNA sequence: TGTGCCAGCAGCCAAGGGGGTCGGATGACAGTGGGCTACGAGCAGTACTTC.

The V and J genes are TRBV3-1 (or the pseudogene TRBV3-2) and TRBJ2-4, with 10 bases matching TRBD2. Germline CDR1 and CDR2: LGHDT and YNNKEL (reference sequence). The J segment lost 8 bases and the V segment lost 2 bases, leaving 12 bases of the junction unmatched. This CDR3 is built from 17 residues. The CDR3 is CASSQTELSGGADIQYF. CDR3 coding DNA: TGTGCCAGCAGCCAAACCGAATTAAGCGGGGGGGCAGACATTCAGTACTTC.

The rearrangement links TRBV11-2 to TRBJ2-1, with D unresolved. The CDR3 contains 13 residues. V was clipped by 4 bases and J by 8 bases, with 12 bases between them. CDR1 SGHAT and CDR2 FQNNGV come from the germline V gene. The CDR3 protein is CASSSGVKDEQFF. The CDR3 nucleotides are TGTGCCAGCAGCTCAGGCGTTAAGGATGAGCAGTTCTTC.